The entry below describes one T cell receptor beta chain. The data were taken from a study of blood T cell repertoires in COVID-19. With 6 bases clipped from V and 0 bases from J, the junction kept 7 bases outside the gene matches. Germline V CDR1 and CDR2: WNHNN, SYGVQD (reference sequence). The CDR3 consists of 16 residues. Enrolled through a virtual design, the participants were between 18 and 89 years of age and came from approximately 25 US areas. Clones were read by immunoSEQ multiplex PCR, and TCRdb kept only the in-frame ones, dropping some. This table holds roughly 280,000 clones, approximately 89% found once.

The source material was PBMCs or T cells enriched from blood (not recorded which). The gene calls are TRBV10-1 and TRBJ2-2; TRBD1 matches at 7 bases. This receptor was taken from a woman aged 55-69 years who had recovered from COVID-19. This chain's CDR3 is CASSGQASANTGELFF. The CDR3 DNA follows: TGCGCCAGCAGCGGACAGGCCAGCGCGAACACCGGGGAGCTGTTTTTT.